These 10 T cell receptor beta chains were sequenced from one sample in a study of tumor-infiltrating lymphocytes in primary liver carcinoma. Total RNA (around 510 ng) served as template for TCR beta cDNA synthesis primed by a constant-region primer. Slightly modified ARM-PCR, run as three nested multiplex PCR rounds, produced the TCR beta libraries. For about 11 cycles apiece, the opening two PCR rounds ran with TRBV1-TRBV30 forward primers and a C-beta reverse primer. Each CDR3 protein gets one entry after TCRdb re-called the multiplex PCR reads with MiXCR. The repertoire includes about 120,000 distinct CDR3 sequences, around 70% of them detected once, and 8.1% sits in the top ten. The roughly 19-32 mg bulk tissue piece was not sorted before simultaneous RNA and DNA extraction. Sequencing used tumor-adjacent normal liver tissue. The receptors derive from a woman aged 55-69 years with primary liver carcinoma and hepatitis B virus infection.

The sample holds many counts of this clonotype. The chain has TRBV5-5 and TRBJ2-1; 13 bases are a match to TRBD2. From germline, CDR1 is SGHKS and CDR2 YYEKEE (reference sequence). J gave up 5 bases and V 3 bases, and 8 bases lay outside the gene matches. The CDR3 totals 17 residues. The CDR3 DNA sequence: TGTGCCAGCAGCTACGGACTAACTAGCGGGAGGGACAATGAGCAGTTCTTC. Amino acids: CASSYGLTSGRDNEQFF.

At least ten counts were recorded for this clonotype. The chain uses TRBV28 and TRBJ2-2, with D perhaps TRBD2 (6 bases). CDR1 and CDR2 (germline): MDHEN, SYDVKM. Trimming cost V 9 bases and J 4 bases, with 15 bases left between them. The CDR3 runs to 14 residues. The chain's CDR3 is CASIPAGPTGELFF. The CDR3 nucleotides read TGTGCCAGTATCCCGGCGGGGCCCACCGGGGAGCTGTTTTTT.

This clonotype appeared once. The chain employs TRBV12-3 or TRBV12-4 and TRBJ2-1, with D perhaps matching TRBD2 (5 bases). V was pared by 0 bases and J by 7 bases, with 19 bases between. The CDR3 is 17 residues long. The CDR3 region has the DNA TGTGCCAGCAGTTTAGCGCCTAGTGGGAGCTTCGGTAATGAGCAGTTCTTC. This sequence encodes CASSLAPSGSFGNEQFF.

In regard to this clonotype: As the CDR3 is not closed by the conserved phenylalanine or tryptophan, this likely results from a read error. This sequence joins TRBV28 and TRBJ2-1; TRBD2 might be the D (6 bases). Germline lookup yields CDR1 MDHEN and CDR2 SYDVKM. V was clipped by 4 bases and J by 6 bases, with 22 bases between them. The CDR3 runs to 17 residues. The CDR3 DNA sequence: TGTGCCAGCAGTTCACTCGCGACTAGTGGAAACTTCAATGAGCAGTTCTTA. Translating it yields CASSSLATSGNFNEQFL.

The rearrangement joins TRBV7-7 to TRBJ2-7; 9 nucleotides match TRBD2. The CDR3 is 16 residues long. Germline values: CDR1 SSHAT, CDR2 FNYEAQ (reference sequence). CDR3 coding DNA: TGTGCTTGCAGACCTACGACTAGCGGAATTCCCTACGAGCAGTACTTC. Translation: CACRPTTSGIPYEQYF.

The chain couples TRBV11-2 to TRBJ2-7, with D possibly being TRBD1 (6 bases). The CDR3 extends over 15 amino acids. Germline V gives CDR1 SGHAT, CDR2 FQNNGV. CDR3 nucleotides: TGTGCTGGCAGCCCCAGGGGACAACGATCCTACGAGCAGTACTTC. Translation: CAGSPRGQRSYEQYF.

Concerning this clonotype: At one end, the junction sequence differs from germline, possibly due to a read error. This CDR3 is CASSLLGLARAGKLVF. The CDR3 DNA reads as TGTGCCAGCAGCTTACTAGGACTAGCGCGCGCCGGGAAGCTGGTTTTT. The chain is built from TRBV7-9 and TRBJ2-2, with 9 bases that match TRBD2. The CDR3 sequence is 16 residues long. Germline V gives CDR1 SEHNR, CDR2 FQNEAQ (reference sequence).

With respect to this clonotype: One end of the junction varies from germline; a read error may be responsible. The CDR3 nucleotides read TGTGCCAGCAGCTCGGGACTAGCGGGAGTCGGGTCCTACGGGCAGTACTTC. It codes for CASSSGLAGVGSYGQYF. The chain joins TRBV5-6 to TRBJ2-7, with 14 bases lining up with TRBD2. From germline, CDR1 is SGHDT and CDR2 YYEEEE. The CDR3 runs 17 residues.

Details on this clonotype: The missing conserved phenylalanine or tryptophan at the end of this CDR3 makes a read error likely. CDR3 sequence: CASPANTEHPPLHI. The CDR3 region has the DNA TGTGCCAGCCCTGCCAACACGGAACATCCACCCCTCCACATT. This sequence joins TRBV6-1 and TRBJ1-6; D ambiguous. V was pared by 8 bases and J by 11 bases, with 19 bases between. CDR1 is MNHNS, CDR2 SASEGT, per germline. This CDR3 spans 14 amino acids.

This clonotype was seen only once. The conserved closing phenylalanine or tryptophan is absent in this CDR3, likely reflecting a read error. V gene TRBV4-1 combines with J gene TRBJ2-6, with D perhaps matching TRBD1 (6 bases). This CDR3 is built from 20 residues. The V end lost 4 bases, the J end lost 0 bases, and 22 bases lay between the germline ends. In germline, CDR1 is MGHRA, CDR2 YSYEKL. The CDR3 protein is CASSPTRDIPWDSGANVLTL. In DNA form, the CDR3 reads TGCGCCAGCAGCCCGACTCGGGACATTCCCTGGGACTCTGGGGCCAACGTCCTGACTCTC.